The rows below give T cell receptor beta chains drawn from one sample of a study of T cells in tumors after PD-1 blockade. Sequenced by immunoSEQ multiplex PCR; TCRdb stores in-frame clones only, minus some. The sample contains more than 45,000 clones, roughly 80% of which appear only once. The starting material was PBMCs, obtained before anti-PD-1 therapy. These receptor sequences come from a human donor with advanced basal cell or squamous cell carcinoma (not recorded which). CDR3s include the opening cysteine and the closing phenylalanine or tryptophan. Fields, in order: clone size, V gene, D gene, J gene, CDR3 protein, CDR3 DNA. The D gene is left open where the match is weak. Expanded clones get a size class; other rows say once, few or many, or leave the size out.

abundance: NA
v_gene: TRBV7-2
d_gene: NA
j_gene: TRBJ2-5
CDR3aa: CASSLAALQETQYF
CDR3nt: TGTGCCAGCAGCTTAGCGGCACTCCAGGAGACCCAGTACTTC

abundance: NA
v_gene: TRBV6-1
d_gene: TRBD1
j_gene: TRBJ1-6
CDR3aa: CASSEGQNRGLNNSPLHF
CDR3nt: TGTGCCAGCAGTGAAGGACAAAACAGGGGGCTGAATAATTCACCCCTCCACTTT

abundance: NA
v_gene: TRBV6-5
d_gene: TRBD1
j_gene: TRBJ2-7
CDR3aa: CASSRQGTYEQYF
CDR3nt: TGTGCCAGCAGTAGACAGGGGACCTACGAGCAGTACTTC

abundance: NA
v_gene: TRBV6-5
d_gene: NA
j_gene: TRBJ2-1
CDR3aa: CASSYETTNVNEQFF
CDR3nt: TGTGCCAGCAGTTACGAGACAACGAACGTCAATGAGCAGTTCTTC

abundance: NA
v_gene: TRBV6-2/TRBV6-3
d_gene: NA
j_gene: TRBJ2-1
CDR3aa: CASSTERDSYNEQFF
CDR3nt: TGTGCCAGCAGTACGGAACGGGATTCGTACAATGAGCAGTTCTTC

abundance: few
v_gene: TRBV4-2
d_gene: NA
j_gene: TRBJ1-2
CDR3aa: CASSQLPPGVRGYTF
CDR3nt: TGTGCCAGCAGCCAATTACCCCCCGGGGTTCGGGGCTACACCTTC

abundance: many
v_gene: TRBV28
d_gene: TRBD1
j_gene: TRBJ2-7
CDR3aa: CASSFAADRAHEQYF
CDR3nt: TGTGCCAGCAGTTTTGCGGCAGACAGGGCCCACGAGCAGTACTTC

abundance: NA
v_gene: TRBV29-1
d_gene: TRBD1
j_gene: TRBJ1-1
CDR3aa: CSSRPDRVVDTEAFF
CDR3nt: TGCAGTTCCCGCCCCGACAGGGTGGTGGACACTGAAGCTTTCTTT

abundance: NA
v_gene: TRBV19
d_gene: NA
j_gene: TRBJ1-1
CDR3aa: CASSPIGRTEAFF
CDR3nt: TGTGCCAGTAGTCCGATAGGGAGGACTGAAGCTTTCTTT

abundance: NA
v_gene: TRBV2
d_gene: NA
j_gene: TRBJ2-3
CDR3aa: CASGETDTQYF
CDR3nt: TGTGCCAGCGGTGAAACAGATACGCAGTATTTT

abundance: NA
v_gene: TRBV7-2
d_gene: NA
j_gene: TRBJ2-7
CDR3aa: CASVREPGLPGEQYF
CDR3nt: TGTGCCAGCGTTAGAGAACCGGGACTCCCTGGCGAGCAGTACTTC

abundance: NA
v_gene: TRBV18
d_gene: NA
j_gene: TRBJ1-2
CDR3aa: CASSPPADYGYTF
CDR3nt: TGTGCCAGCTCACCACCGGCAGATTATGGCTACACCTTC

abundance: NA
v_gene: TRBV27
d_gene: NA
j_gene: TRBJ2-1
CDR3aa: CASTPGVAGPYNEQFF
CDR3nt: TGTGCCAGCACTCCAGGGGTAGCGGGCCCTTACAATGAGCAGTTCTTC

abundance: NA
v_gene: TRBV5-5
d_gene: TRBD2
j_gene: TRBJ2-3
CDR3aa: CASSLSSGGLDTQYF
CDR3nt: TGTGCCAGCAGCTTGTCTAGCGGGGGGTTGGATACGCAGTATTTT

abundance: NA
v_gene: TRBV19
d_gene: TRBD2
j_gene: TRBJ2-3
CDR3aa: CASSIQREVTDTQYF
CDR3nt: TGTGCCAGTAGTATCCAGCGGGAGGTAACAGATACGCAGTATTTT

abundance: NA
v_gene: TRBV7-9
d_gene: NA
j_gene: TRBJ1-2
CDR3aa: CASSLALGLKNYGYTF
CDR3nt: TGTGCCAGCAGCTTAGCGCTTGGGCTCAAGAACTATGGCTACACCTTC

abundance: NA
v_gene: TRBV4-2
d_gene: NA
j_gene: TRBJ2-1
CDR3aa: CASSPTGFGSDEQFF
CDR3nt: TGTGCCAGCAGCCCAACAGGGTTCGGATCGGATGAGCAGTTCTTC

abundance: NA
v_gene: TRBV7-8
d_gene: TRBD1
j_gene: TRBJ2-7
CDR3aa: CASSSGTGPYEQYF
CDR3nt: TGTGCCAGCAGCAGCGGGACAGGGCCCTACGAGCAGTACTTC

abundance: NA
v_gene: TRBV3-1/TRBV3-2
d_gene: TRBD2
j_gene: TRBJ2-7
CDR3aa: CASSQGTGGPGYEQYF
CDR3nt: TGTGCCAGCAGCCAAGGAACGGGGGGGCCGGGCTACGAGCAGTACTTC

abundance: NA
v_gene: TRBV12-5
d_gene: NA
j_gene: TRBJ1-6
CDR3aa: CASGPTSSPLHF
CDR3nt: TGTGCTAGTGGTCCGACCTCTTCACCCCTCCACTTT

abundance: NA
v_gene: TRBV28
d_gene: NA
j_gene: TRBJ2-7
CDR3aa: CASSLGGASYEQYF
CDR3nt: TGTGCCAGCAGTTTAGGGGGGGCTAGCTACGAGCAGTACTTC

abundance: NA
v_gene: TRBV3-1/TRBV3-2
d_gene: TRBD1
j_gene: TRBJ2-7
CDR3aa: CASSQQDRGYEQYF
CDR3nt: TGTGCCAGCAGCCAACAAGACAGGGGGTACGAGCAGTACTTC

abundance: NA
v_gene: TRBV6-6
d_gene: TRBD1
j_gene: TRBJ2-7
CDR3aa: CASIAGQGGSYEQYF
CDR3nt: TGTGCCAGCATCGCGGGACAGGGAGGATCCTACGAGCAGTACTTC

abundance: NA
v_gene: TRBV19
d_gene: NA
j_gene: TRBJ1-1
CDR3aa: CASSIDTGQDTEAFF
CDR3nt: TGTGCCAGTAGTATAGATACGGGGCAGGACACTGAAGCTTTCTTT

abundance: NA
v_gene: TRBV6-1
d_gene: NA
j_gene: TRBJ1-6
CDR3aa: CASSDYRNSPLHF
CDR3nt: TGTGCCAGCAGTGATTACAGAAATTCACCCCTCCACTTT

abundance: NA
v_gene: TRBV19
d_gene: TRBD2
j_gene: TRBJ2-1
CDR3aa: CASSTLRLAGGHEQFF
CDR3nt: TGTGCCAGTAGTACTTTAAGACTAGCGGGAGGACATGAGCAGTTCTTC

abundance: NA
v_gene: TRBV4-1
d_gene: TRBD1
j_gene: TRBJ2-5
CDR3aa: CASSLQTGQGATIEVETQYF
CDR3nt: TGCGCCAGCAGCCTCCAAACAGGACAGGGGGCAACAATAGAGGTCGAGACCCAGTACTTC

abundance: NA
v_gene: TRBV4-2
d_gene: TRBD2
j_gene: TRBJ2-2
CDR3aa: CASSQASSGGFVTGELFF
CDR3nt: TGTGCCAGCAGCCAAGCTTCTAGCGGGGGGTTTGTCACCGGGGAGCTGTTTTTT

abundance: NA
v_gene: TRBV7-9
d_gene: NA
j_gene: TRBJ2-3
CDR3aa: CASSRDGLWFTDTQYF
CDR3nt: TGTGCCAGCAGTCGGGACGGGCTGTGGTTTACAGATACGCAGTATTTT

abundance: NA
v_gene: TRBV7-6
d_gene: TRBD2
j_gene: TRBJ2-3
CDR3aa: CASSLRGGGTDTQYF
CDR3nt: TGTGCCAGCAGCCTCCGGGGGGGCGGGACAGATACGCAGTATTTT

abundance: NA
v_gene: TRBV6-5
d_gene: TRBD2
j_gene: TRBJ2-7
CDR3aa: CASSWTSGGAVLEQYF
CDR3nt: TGTGCCAGCAGTTGGACTAGCGGGGGGGCCGTCCTCGAGCAGTACTTC

abundance: NA
v_gene: TRBV7-3
d_gene: TRBD2
j_gene: TRBJ2-1
CDR3aa: CASSPGTSGGPSYNEQFF
CDR3nt: TGTGCCAGCAGCCCCGGGACTAGCGGGGGCCCCTCCTACAATGAGCAGTTCTTC

abundance: NA
v_gene: TRBV5-1
d_gene: NA
j_gene: TRBJ2-2
CDR3aa: CASSLLDRNTGELFF
CDR3nt: TGCGCCAGCAGCTTGTTGGACAGAAACACCGGGGAGCTGTTTTTT

abundance: NA
v_gene: TRBV2
d_gene: NA
j_gene: TRBJ1-1
CDR3aa: CASSVGAPMNTEAFF
CDR3nt: TGTGCCAGCAGTGTCGGGGCTCCCATGAACACTGAAGCTTTCTTT

abundance: NA
v_gene: TRBV24-1
d_gene: NA
j_gene: TRBJ1-2
CDR3aa: CATSDANNYGYTF
CDR3nt: TGTGCCACCAGTGACGCCAACAACTATGGCTACACCTTC

abundance: NA
v_gene: TRBV29-1
d_gene: NA
j_gene: TRBJ2-5
CDR3aa: CSVDPGETAGETQYF
CDR3nt: TGCAGCGTTGATCCGGGAGAAACCGCGGGAGAGACCCAGTACTTC

abundance: NA
v_gene: TRBV9
d_gene: TRBD1
j_gene: TRBJ1-3
CDR3aa: CASSVGGTAGNTIYF
CDR3nt: TGTGCCAGCAGCGTAGGTGGGACAGCTGGAAACACCATATATTTT

abundance: NA
v_gene: TRBV7-9
d_gene: NA
j_gene: TRBJ2-1
CDR3aa: CASSLFRSSYNEQFF
CDR3nt: TGTGCCAGCAGCTTATTCAGGAGCTCCTACAATGAGCAGTTCTTC

abundance: NA
v_gene: TRBV10-3
d_gene: NA
j_gene: TRBJ1-1
CDR3aa: CAIGAGTVNTEAFF
CDR3nt: TGTGCCATCGGAGCCGGGACGGTGAACACTGAAGCTTTCTTT

abundance: NA
v_gene: TRBV6-6
d_gene: TRBD1
j_gene: TRBJ1-4
CDR3aa: CASSRGPFQGEGDEKLFF
CDR3nt: TGTGCCAGCAGTCGCGGACCCTTCCAGGGGGAAGGGGATGAAAAACTGTTTTTT

abundance: NA
v_gene: TRBV7-6
d_gene: NA
j_gene: TRBJ2-7
CDR3aa: CASSPNAGGPYEQYF
CDR3nt: TGTGCCAGCAGCCCCAATGCTGGCGGGCCCTACGAGCAGTACTTC

abundance: NA
v_gene: TRBV19
d_gene: TRBD2
j_gene: TRBJ2-3
CDR3aa: CASSHTRLAGDTDTQYF
CDR3nt: TGTGCCAGTAGCCACACCCGACTAGCCGGAGATACAGATACGCAGTATTTT

abundance: few
v_gene: TRBV7-9
d_gene: TRBD2
j_gene: TRBJ2-7
CDR3aa: CASSPKGGLAGGYEQYF
CDR3nt: TGTGCCAGCAGTCCTAAAGGAGGGCTAGCGGGGGGATACGAGCAGTACTTC

abundance: few
v_gene: TRBV18
d_gene: NA
j_gene: TRBJ1-6
CDR3aa: CASSPRDTNSPLHF
CDR3nt: TGTGCCAGCTCACCCCGGGACACTAATTCACCCCTCCACTTT